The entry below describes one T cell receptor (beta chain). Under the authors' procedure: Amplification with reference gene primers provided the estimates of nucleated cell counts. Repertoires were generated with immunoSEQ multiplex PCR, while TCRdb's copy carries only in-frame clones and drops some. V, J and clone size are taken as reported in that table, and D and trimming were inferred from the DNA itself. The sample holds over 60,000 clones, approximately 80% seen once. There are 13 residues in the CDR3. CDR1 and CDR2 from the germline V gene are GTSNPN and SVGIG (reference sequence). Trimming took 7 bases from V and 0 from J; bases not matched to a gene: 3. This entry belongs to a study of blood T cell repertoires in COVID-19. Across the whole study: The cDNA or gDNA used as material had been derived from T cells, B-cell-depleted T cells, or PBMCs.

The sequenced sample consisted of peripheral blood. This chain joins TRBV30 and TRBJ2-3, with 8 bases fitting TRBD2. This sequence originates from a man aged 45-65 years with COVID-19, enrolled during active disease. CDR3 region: CASTSGSTDTQYF. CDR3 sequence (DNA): TGTGCCTCCACTAGCGGTAGCACAGATACGCAGTATTTT.